This T cell receptor (beta chain) was documented in a study of post-analysis software for immune sequencing data. Study-wide results and limits: TRBV segments more frequent in patients than in controls numbered about five and included TRBV5-6, TRBV5-1 and TRBV20-1.

On this clonotype: Antigen unknown.

Trimming removed 3 bases from V and 10 bases from J, with 7 bases in between. Germline CDR1 MDHEN, CDR2 SYDVKM. The CDR3 has 12 residues. Every TCR beta cDNA library bore unique molecular identifiers. TCRdb analysed the PCR reads with MiXCR anew, one entry per CDR3 protein. The data contain approximately 690,000 distinct CDR3 sequences, around 64% of them seen just once; the ten biggest clones take up around 11%. Sequencing used blood. V and J are TRBV28 and TRBJ1-6; the D gene is possibly TRBD1 (5 bases). This receptor was obtained from a girl aged 2 to 9 with multiple sclerosis. CDR3 region: CASSLGGSPLHF. As DNA, the CDR3 is TGTGCCAGCAGTTTGGGGGGATCACCCCTCCACTTT. Using reference TRBV28 and TRBJ1-6 for the parts outside the CDR3, the full variable domain is DVKVTQSSRYLVKRTGEKVFLECVQDMDHENMFWYRQDPGLGLRLIYFSYDVKMKEKGDIPEGYSVSREKKERFSLILESASTNQTSMYLCASSLGGSPLHFGNGTRLTVT.